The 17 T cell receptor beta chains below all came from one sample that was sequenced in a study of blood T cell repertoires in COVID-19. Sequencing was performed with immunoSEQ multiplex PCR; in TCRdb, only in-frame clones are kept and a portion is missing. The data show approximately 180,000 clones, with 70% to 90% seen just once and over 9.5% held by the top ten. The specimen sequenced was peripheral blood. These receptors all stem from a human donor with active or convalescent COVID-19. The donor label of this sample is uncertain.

The CDR3 is CASSQGVGDEQFF. CDR3 DNA: TGTGCCAGCAGCCAGGGCGTCGGGGATGAGCAGTTCTTC. J is TRBJ2-1 and V is TRBV14; D is perhaps TRBD2 (5 bases). Per germline, CDR1 SGHDN and CDR2 FVKESK. The CDR3 is 13 amino acids. Trimming stripped 3 bases from V and 8 bases from J, with 11 bases between.

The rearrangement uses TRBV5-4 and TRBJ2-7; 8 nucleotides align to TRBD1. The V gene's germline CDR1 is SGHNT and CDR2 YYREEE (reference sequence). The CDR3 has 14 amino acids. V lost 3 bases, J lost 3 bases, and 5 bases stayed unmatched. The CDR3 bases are TGTGCCAGCAGCTCCGGGACAGGCAGCTACGAGCAGTACTTC. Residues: CASSSGTGSYEQYF.

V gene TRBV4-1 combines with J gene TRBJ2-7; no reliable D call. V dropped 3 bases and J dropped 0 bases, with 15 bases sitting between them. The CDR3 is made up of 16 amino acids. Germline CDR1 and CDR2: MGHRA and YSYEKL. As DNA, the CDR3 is TGCGCCAGCAGCCATCCCCTTGGAGTGGCCTCCTACGAGCAGTACTTC. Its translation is CASSHPLGVASYEQYF.

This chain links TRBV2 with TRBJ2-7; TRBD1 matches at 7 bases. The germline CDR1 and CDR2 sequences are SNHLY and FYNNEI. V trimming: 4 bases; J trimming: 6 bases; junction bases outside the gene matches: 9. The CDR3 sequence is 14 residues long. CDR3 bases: TGTGCCAGCAGTGTTGACAGGGCAAGTGGCGAGCAGTACTTC. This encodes CASSVDRASGEQYF.

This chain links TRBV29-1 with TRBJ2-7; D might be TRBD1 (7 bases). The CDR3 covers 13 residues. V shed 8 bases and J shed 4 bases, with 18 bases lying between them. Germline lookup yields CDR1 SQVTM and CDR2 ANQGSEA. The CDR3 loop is CSMRGDRKYEQYF. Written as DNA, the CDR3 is TGCAGCATGAGGGGGGACAGAAAGTACGAGCAGTACTTC.

CDR3 in amino acids: CATSRAMTGSKQYF. The CDR3 bases are TGTGCCACCAGTCGCGCCATGACAGGGTCAAAGCAGTACTTC. This chain connects TRBV24-1 to TRBJ2-7, with 7 bases matching TRBD1. Germline V CDR1 and CDR2: KGHDR, SFDVKD. CDR3 length equals 14 residues. Losses at the gene ends were 6 bases for V and 8 bases for J; bases not matched to a gene: 12.

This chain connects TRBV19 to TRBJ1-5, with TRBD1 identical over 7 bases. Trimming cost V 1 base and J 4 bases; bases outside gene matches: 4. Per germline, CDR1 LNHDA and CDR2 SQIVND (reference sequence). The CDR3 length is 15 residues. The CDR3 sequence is CASSIAGTANQPQHF. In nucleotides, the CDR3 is TGTGCCAGTAGTATAGCGGGGACAGCGAATCAGCCCCAGCATTTT.

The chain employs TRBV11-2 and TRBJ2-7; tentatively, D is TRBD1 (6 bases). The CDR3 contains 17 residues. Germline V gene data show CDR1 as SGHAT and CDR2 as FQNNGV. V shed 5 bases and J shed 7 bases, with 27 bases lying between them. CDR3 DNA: TGTGCCAGCAGCCTAAGGTCAGTGGCGAGCAGGGGCGGTGAGCAGTACTTC. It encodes CASSLRSVASRGGEQYF.

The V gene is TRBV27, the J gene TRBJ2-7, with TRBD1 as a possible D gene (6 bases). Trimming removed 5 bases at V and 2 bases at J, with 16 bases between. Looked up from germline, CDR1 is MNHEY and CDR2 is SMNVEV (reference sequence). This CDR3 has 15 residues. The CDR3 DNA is TGTGCCAGCAGTCCGAAGACAGGTTCTACCTACGAGCAGTACTTC. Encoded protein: CASSPKTGSTYEQYF.

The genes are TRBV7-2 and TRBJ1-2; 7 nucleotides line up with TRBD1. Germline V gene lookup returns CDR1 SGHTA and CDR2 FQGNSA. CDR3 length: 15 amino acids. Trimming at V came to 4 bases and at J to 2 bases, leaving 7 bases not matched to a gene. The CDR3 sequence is CASSWGAGGNYGYTF. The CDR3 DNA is TGTGCCAGCAGCTGGGGCGCAGGGGGGAACTATGGCTACACCTTC. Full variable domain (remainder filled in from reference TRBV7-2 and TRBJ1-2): GAGVSQSPSNKVTEKGKDVELRCDPISGHTALYWYRQSLGQGLEFLIYFQGNSAPDKSGLPSDRFSAERTGGSVSTLTIQRTQQEDSAVYLCASSWGAGGNYGYTFGSGTRLTVV.

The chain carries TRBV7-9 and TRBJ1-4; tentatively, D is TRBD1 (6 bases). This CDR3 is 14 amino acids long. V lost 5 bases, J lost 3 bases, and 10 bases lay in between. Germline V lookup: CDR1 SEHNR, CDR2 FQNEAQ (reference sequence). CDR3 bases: TGTGCCAGCAGCACGGACAGAGCTAATGAAAAACTGTTTTTT. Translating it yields CASSTDRANEKLFF.

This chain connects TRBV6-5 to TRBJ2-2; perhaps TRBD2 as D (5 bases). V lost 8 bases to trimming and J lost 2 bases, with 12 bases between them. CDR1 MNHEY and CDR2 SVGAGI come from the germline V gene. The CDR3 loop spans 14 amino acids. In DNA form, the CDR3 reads TGTGCCAGCCGGTACCGGGGAAACACCGGGGAGCTGTTTTTT. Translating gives CASRYRGNTGELFF.

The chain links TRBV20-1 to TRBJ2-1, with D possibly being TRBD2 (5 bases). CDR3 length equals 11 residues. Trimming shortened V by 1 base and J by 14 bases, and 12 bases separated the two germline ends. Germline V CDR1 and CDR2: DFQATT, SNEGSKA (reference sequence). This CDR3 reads CSARGRGFEFF. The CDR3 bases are TGCAGTGCTAGAGGCCGCGGGTTCGAGTTCTTC.

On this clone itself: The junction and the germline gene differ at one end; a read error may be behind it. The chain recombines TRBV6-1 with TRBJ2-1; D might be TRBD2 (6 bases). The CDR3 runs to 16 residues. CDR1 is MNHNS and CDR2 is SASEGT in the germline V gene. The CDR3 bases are TGTGCCAGCAGTGAATCCATGGGACTCTCCTCCAATGAGCAGTTCTTC. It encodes CASSESMGLSSNEQFF.

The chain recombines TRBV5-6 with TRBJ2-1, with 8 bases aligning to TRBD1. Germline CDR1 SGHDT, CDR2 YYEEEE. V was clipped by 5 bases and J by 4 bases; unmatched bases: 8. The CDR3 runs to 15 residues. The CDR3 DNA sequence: TGTGCCAGCAGGGAGGACAGGGAACGATACAATGAGCAGTTCTTC. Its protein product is CASREDRERYNEQFF. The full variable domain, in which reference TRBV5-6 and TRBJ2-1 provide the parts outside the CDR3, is DAGVTQSPTHLIKTRGQQVTLRCSPKSGHDTVSWYQQALGQGPQFIFQYYEEEERQRGNFPDRFSGHQFPNYSSELNVNALLLGDSALYLCASREDRERYNEQFFGPGTRLTVL.

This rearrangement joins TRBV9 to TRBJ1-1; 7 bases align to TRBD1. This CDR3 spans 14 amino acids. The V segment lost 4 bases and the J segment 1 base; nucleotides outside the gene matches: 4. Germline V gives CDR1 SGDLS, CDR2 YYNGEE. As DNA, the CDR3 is TGTGCCAGCAGCTCCCGGGACAGGAACACTGAAGCTTTCTTT. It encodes CASSSRDRNTEAFF.

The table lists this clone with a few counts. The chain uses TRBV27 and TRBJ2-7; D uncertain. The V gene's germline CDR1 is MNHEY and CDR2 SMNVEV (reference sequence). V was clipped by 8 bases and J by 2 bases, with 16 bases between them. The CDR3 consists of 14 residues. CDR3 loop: CASPLESHPYEQYF. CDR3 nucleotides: TGTGCCAGCCCACTCGAAAGCCACCCCTACGAGCAGTACTTC.